The 19 T cell receptor beta chains given below trace back to one sample, sequenced in a study of T cell changes during pregnancy in multiple sclerosis. Measured with immunoSEQ multiplex PCR; TCRdb has only the in-frame clones, and not every one. The sample has over 85,000 clones; about 91% are singletons. The specimen was peripheral blood, collected in the first trimester of pregnancy. The origin of the receptors is a female donor in good health, enrolled as a control in a pregnancy study.

The chain joins TRBV4-3 to TRBJ1-6; D call uncertain. V was cut by 5 bases and J by 0 bases, with 14 bases left in between. This CDR3 has 17 amino acids. Germline-derived CDR1 and CDR2 are LGHNA and YSLEER. CDR3 coding DNA: TGCGCCAGCAGCGAAACATCGTCGGGCTCCTATAATTCACCCCTCCACTTT. Translating gives CASSETSSGSYNSPLHF.

For the CDR3, the DNA is TGTGCCAGCAGTCTCGGGGACATGGCCTACGAGCAGTACTTC. It yields the protein CASSLGDMAYEQYF. The chain links TRBV2 to TRBJ2-7, with D perhaps matching TRBD1 (6 bases). The germline V gene has CDR1 SNHLY and CDR2 FYNNEI. The CDR3 extends over 14 amino acids. Trimming removed 5 bases at V and 2 bases at J, with 13 bases between.

This chain joins TRBV19 and TRBJ2-7; D is possibly TRBD2 (6 bases). V was clipped by 3 bases and J by 4 bases, with 13 bases between them. Germline V gene data show CDR1 as LNHDA and CDR2 as SQIVND (reference sequence). The CDR3 loop spans 14 amino acids. CDR3 sequence reads: CASSMASAGYEQYF. The CDR3 DNA follows: TGTGCCAGTAGTATGGCTAGCGCAGGTTACGAGCAGTACTTC.

V gene TRBV29-1 combines with J gene TRBJ2-7, with D possibly matching TRBD1 (5 bases). CDR1 and CDR2 from the germline V gene are SQVTM and ANQGSEA. Trimming cost V 6 bases and J 2 bases, with 14 bases left between them. The CDR3 loop spans 13 amino acids. The DNA of the CDR3 is TGCAGCGTAAAGACAGAAGAAGCCTACGAGCAGTACTTC. Translated: CSVKTEEAYEQYF.

The chain combines TRBV28 with TRBJ2-3, with 7 nucleotides matching TRBD1. Trimming took 2 bases from V and 11 from J; bases not matched to a gene: 7. The CDR3 is 13 amino acids. From germline, CDR1 is MDHEN and CDR2 SYDVKM. CDR3 sequence (DNA): TGTGCCAGCAGTTTACGGAGACAGGGACAGCAGTATTTT. The encoded protein is CASSLRRQGQQYF.

A few counts support this clone. This chain links TRBV7-3 with TRBJ2-2; 9 bases align to TRBD2. The CDR3 runs to 14 residues. V dropped 8 bases and J dropped 8; count of bases not matched to a gene: 9. Germline-derived CDR1 and CDR2 are SGHTA and FQGTGA. CDR3 bases: TGTGCCAGCGGCTCGCGAGCGGGGGGAGGGGAGCTGTTTTTT. Translation: CASGSRAGGGELFF. The entire variable domain, with the rest obtained from reference TRBV7-3 and TRBJ2-2, is as follows: GAGVSQTPSNKVTEKGKYVELRCDPISGHTALYWYRQSLGQGPEFLIYFQGTGAADDSGLPNDRFFAVRPEGSVSTLKIQRTERGDSAVYLCASGSRAGGGELFFGEGSRLTVL.

The gene calls are TRBV6-4 and TRBJ2-3, with D possibly matching TRBD1 (6 bases). The V gene lost 0 bases and the J gene lost 4 bases, with 8 bases spanning the gap. From germline, CDR1 is MRHNA and CDR2 SNTAGT. CDR3 size: 14 residues. CDR3 amino acids: CASSDSGGADTQYF. CDR3 nucleotides: TGTGCCAGCAGTGACTCAGGGGGTGCAGATACGCAGTATTTT.

This chain connects TRBV7-6 to TRBJ1-2; D may be TRBD1 (5 bases). V was pared by 2 bases and J by 7 bases, with 17 bases between. Germline V gives CDR1 SGHVS, CDR2 FNYEAQ. This CDR3 region has 15 residues. The CDR3 protein is CASSLRGGGSGGYTF. In DNA form, the CDR3 reads TGTGCCAGCAGCTTAAGGGGTGGGGGGTCAGGTGGCTACACCTTC. Full variable domain (rest looked up from reference TRBV7-6 and TRBJ1-2): GAGVSQSPRYKVTKRGQDVALRCDPISGHVSLYWYRQALGQGPEFLTYFNYEAQQDKSGLPNDRFSAERPEGSISTLTIQRTEQRDSAMYRCASSLRGGGSGGYTFGSGTRLTVV.

This clone was counted once. This chain uses TRBV4-3 with TRBJ1-2, with a possible D match to TRBD1 (6 bases). The length of the CDR3 is 14 residues. The germline V gene has CDR1 LGHNA and CDR2 YSLEER. The V end was cut by 1 base, the J end by 7 bases, with 13 bases between. The CDR3 nucleotides are TGCGCCAGCAGCCAAGGTGTAAGGGGGAGTGGCTACACCTTC. This gives the protein CASSQGVRGSGYTF.

The chain combines TRBV6-1 with TRBJ1-5, with D possibly matching TRBD1 (6 bases). CDR3 length equals 15 residues. V lost 4 bases to trimming and J lost 3 bases, with 13 bases between them. Germline values: CDR1 MNHNS, CDR2 SASEGT. The CDR3 DNA follows: TGTGCCAGCAGTGCCTATCAGGGGACCAATCAGCCCCAGCATTTT. It is translated as CASSAYQGTNQPQHF.

The V call is TRBV5-1, the J call TRBJ2-7, with D possibly TRBD1 on 5 matching bases. Germline V gene data show CDR1 as SGHRS and CDR2 as YFSETQ. V lost 3 bases and J lost 2, with 15 bases in between. The CDR3 spans 15 residues. The CDR3: CASSSPDSGAYEQYF. The CDR3, as DNA: TGCGCCAGCAGCTCGCCCGACAGTGGGGCCTACGAGCAGTACTTC.

The genes are TRBV4-2 and TRBJ2-1; 9 bases align to TRBD2. Losses at the gene ends were 0 bases for V and 7 bases for J; bases not matched to a gene: 10. The CDR3 length is 17 residues. From germline, CDR1 is LGHNA and CDR2 YNFKEQ. CDR3 DNA sequence: TGTGCCAGCAGCCAAGATCTGTCTAGCGGGGCTCGAAATGAGCAGTTCTTC. Translating it yields CASSQDLSSGARNEQFF.

J is TRBJ1-2 and V is TRBV5-1; 9 positions agree with TRBD1. The CDR3 totals 13 residues. J was trimmed by 7 bases and V by 4 bases; bases with no gene match: 5. Germline CDR1 reads SGHRS; CDR2 reads YFSETQ. DNA for the CDR3: TGCGCCAGCAGCCTCGGGACAGGGACTGGCTACACCTTC. Translation gives CASSLGTGTGYTF.

The chain links TRBV2 to TRBJ2-5; 8 bases agree with TRBD1. The CDR3 contains 17 residues. V trimming: 5 bases; J trimming: 4 bases; junction bases outside the gene matches: 15. The V gene's germline CDR1 is SNHLY and CDR2 FYNNEI. The CDR3 sequence is CASSPGASGTGSETQYF. The CDR3 coding sequence is TGTGCCAGCAGTCCAGGGGCCTCCGGGACAGGTTCAGAGACCCAGTACTTC.

The CDR3 sequence: CAISESNASPTYEQYF. Written as DNA, the CDR3 is TGTGCCATCAGTGAGTCGAACGCCTCTCCCACTTACGAGCAGTACTTC. The chain combines TRBV10-3 with TRBJ2-7; D gene uncertain. V dropped 0 bases and J dropped 4 bases, with 16 bases sitting between them. The length of the CDR3 is 16 residues. Germline values: CDR1 ENHRY, CDR2 SYGVKD.

The chain combines TRBV11-1 with TRBJ2-1; the D is unclear. The CDR3 is 15 residues long. V dropped 4 bases and J dropped 0 bases, with 10 bases sitting between them. Germline V gene data show CDR1 as SGHAT and CDR2 as FQDESV (reference sequence). The CDR3, as DNA: TGTGCCAGCAGCTCCCTAAGCCACTCCTACAATGAGCAGTTCTTC. It codes for CASSSLSHSYNEQFF.

The rearrangement uses TRBV5-8 and TRBJ1-4; D call uncertain. V gave up 4 bases and J gave up 0 bases, with 10 bases separating them. Looked up from germline, CDR1 is SGHTS and CDR2 is YDEGEE. CDR3 length: 15 residues. The CDR3, as DNA: TGTGCCAGCAGCCGCCCGAGCGCAACTAATGAAAAACTGTTTTTT. This gives the protein CASSRPSATNEKLFF. Combining the CDR3 with reference TRBV5-8 and TRBJ1-4 gives the whole variable domain EAGVTQSPTHLIKTRGQQATLRCSPISGHTSVYWYQQALGLGLQFLLWYDEGEERNRGNFPPRFSGRQFPNYSSELNVNALELEDSALYLCASSRPSATNEKLFFGSGTQLSVL.

The chain uses TRBV27 and TRBJ2-1; 13 bases line up with TRBD2. The CDR3 length is 17 residues. V trimming: 6 bases; J trimming: 0 bases; junction bases outside the gene matches: 5. CDR1 MNHEY and CDR2 SMNVEV come from the germline V gene (reference sequence). The CDR3 DNA reads as TGTGCCAGCAGACATACTAGCGGGGGGGCCTCCTACAATGAGCAGTTCTTC. As protein: CASRHTSGGASYNEQFF.

The chain combines TRBV19 with TRBJ1-1; D is ambiguous. The CDR3 extends over 13 amino acids. V was cut by 3 bases and J by 4 bases, with 9 bases left in between. CDR1 and CDR2 (germline): LNHDA, SQIVND (reference sequence). CDR3 nucleotides: TGTGCCAGTAGTATCGGGGTTGGCACTGAAGCTTTCTTT. Amino acid sequence: CASSIGVGTEAFF.